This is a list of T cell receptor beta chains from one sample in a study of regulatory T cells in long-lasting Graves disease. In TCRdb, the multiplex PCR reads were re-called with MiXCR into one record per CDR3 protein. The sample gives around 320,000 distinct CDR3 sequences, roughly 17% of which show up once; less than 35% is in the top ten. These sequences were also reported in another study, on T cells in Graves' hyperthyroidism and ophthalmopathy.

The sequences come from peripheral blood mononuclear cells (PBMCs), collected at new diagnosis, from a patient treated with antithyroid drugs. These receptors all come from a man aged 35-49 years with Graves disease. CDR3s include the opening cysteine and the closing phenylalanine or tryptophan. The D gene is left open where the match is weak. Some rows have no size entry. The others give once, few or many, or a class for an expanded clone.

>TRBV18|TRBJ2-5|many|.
TGTGCCAGCTCTTCCAGGGTCGGAGAGACCCAGTACTTC
CASSSRVGETQYF
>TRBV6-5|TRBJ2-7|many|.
TGTGCCAGCAGTTACCGAAACCAGGGATTGGTCTACGAGCAGTACTTC
CASSYRNQGLVYEQYF
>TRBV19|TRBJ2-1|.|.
TGTGCCAGTAGTATACAGCCTTCCTACAATGAGCAGTTCTTC
CASSIQPSYNEQFF
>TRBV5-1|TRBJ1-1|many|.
TGCGCCAGCAGCGGGACGGGACTCCCGGACACTGAAGCTTTCTTT
CASSGTGLPDTEAFF
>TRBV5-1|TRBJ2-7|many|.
TGCGCCAGCAGCTTGGAAAGTTACCCCTACGAGCAGTACTTC
CASSLESYPYEQYF
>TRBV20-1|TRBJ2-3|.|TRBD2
TGCAGTGCTGGGCGGGACTACCAAACTAGCACAGATACGCAGTATTTT
CSAGRDYQTSTDTQYF
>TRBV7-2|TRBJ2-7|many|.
TGTGCCAGCAGCCCCCGGGACCCGCGAAGGATAAGATCCTACGAGCAGTACTTC
CASSPRDPRRIRSYEQYF
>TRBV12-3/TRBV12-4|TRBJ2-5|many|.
TGTGCCAGCAGTCTTCGACAGAGCCAAGAGACCCAGTACTTC
CASSLRQSQETQYF
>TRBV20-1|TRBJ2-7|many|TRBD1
TGCAGTGCTACAGCCCTTGGACCGGGACAGGACTACGAGCAGTACTTC
CSATALGPGQDYEQYF
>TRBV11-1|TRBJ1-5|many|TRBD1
TGTGCCAGCAGCACGACAGGGAGACATAGCAATCAGCCCCAGCATTTT
CASSTTGRHSNQPQHF
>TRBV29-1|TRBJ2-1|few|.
TGCAGGTTTGACAAGTCCAATGAGCAGTTCTTC
CRFDKSNEQFF
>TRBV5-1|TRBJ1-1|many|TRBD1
TGCGCCAGCAGCGATCAGGGGGTGAACACTGAAGCTTTCTTT
CASSDQGVNTEAFF
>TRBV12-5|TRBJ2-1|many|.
TGTGCTAGTGGTTCGGACGGCGGTGAGCAGTTCTTC
CASGSDGGEQFF
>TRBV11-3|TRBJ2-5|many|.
TGTGCCAGCAGCTTCTTCAGGGTCGAGACCCAGTACTTC
CASSFFRVETQYF
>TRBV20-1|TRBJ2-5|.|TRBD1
TGCAGTGCTAGTGTGACAGGGAACAAAGAGACCCAGTACTTC
CSASVTGNKETQYF
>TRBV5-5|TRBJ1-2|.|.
TGTGCCAGCAGCTTGCTAGGGATCTATGGCTACACCTTC
CASSLLGIYGYTF
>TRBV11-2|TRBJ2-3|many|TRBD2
TGTGCCAGCAGCTTTGGGGAAGCGGGGTCGCAGTATTTT
CASSFGEAGSQYF
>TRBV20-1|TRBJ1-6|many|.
TGCAGCGCTCTGGGGGCTCCGGGATCCTATAATTCACCCCTCCACTTT
CSALGAPGSYNSPLHF
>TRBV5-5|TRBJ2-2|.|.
TGTGCCAGCAGCTTGGGGGGGGTATCCGGGGAGCTGTTTTTT
CASSLGGVSGELFF
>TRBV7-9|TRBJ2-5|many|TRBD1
TGTGCCAGCAGATTTGGGACAGGGGGCGTTTCAGAGACCCAGTACTTC
CASRFGTGGVSETQYF
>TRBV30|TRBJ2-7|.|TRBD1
TGTGCCTGGGGTCATGGGACAGGGGCAACCTACGAGCAGTACTTC
CAWGHGTGATYEQYF
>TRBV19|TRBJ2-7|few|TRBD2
TGTGCCAGTAGTATCGGGCGCGGGGGGGCTTTCTACGAGCAGTACTTC
CASSIGRGGAFYEQYF
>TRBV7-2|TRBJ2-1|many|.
TGTGCCAGCAGCTTACCCCGGGGTCCCCAGTTCTTC
CASSLPRGPQFF
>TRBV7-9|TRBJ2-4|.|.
TGTGCCAGCAGCTTAGCTGCGGGTTGGGACATTCAGTACTTC
CASSLAAGWDIQYF
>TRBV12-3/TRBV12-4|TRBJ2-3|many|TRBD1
TGTGCCAGCAGTGCTCGGCCGGGACAGGGGACAGATACGCAGTATTTT
CASSARPGQGTDTQYF
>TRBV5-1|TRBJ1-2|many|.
TGCGCCAGCAGCTTGGCCAGGAGCTATGGCTACACCTTC
CASSLARSYGYTF
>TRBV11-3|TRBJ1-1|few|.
TGTGCCAGCAGCTGGACCCCGGCTATGAACACTGAAGCTTTCTTT
CASSWTPAMNTEAFF
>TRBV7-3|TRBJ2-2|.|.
TGTGCCAGCAGGGGGCGAGTCGGGGAGCTGTTTTTT
CASRGRVGELFF
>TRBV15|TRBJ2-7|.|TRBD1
TGTGCCGCCAGCAGAGATCAGGGACAGGGGTTGCTCGAGCAGTACTTC
CAASRDQGQGLLEQYF
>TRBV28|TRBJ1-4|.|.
TGTGCCAGCAGCGCGTGGGAAAAACTGTTTTTT
CASSAWEKLFF
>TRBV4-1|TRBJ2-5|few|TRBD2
TGCGCCAACCGACTAGCGGGGGGCCTGCCCACCCAAGAGACCCAGTACTTC
CANRLAGGLPTQETQYF
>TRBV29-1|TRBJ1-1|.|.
TGCAGCGTTGACGTCATCCGAGCCGGGAACACTGAAGCTTTCTTT
CSVDVIRAGNTEAFF
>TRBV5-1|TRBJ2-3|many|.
TGCGCCAGCAGCCCAGGGTGGGCCACAGATACGCAGTATTTT
CASSPGWATDTQYF
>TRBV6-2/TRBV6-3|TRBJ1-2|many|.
TGTGCCAGCAGTTACACGGGTATGGGGAGCTATGGCTACACCTTC
CASSYTGMGSYGYTF
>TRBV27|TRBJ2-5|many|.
TGTGCCAGCAGTTTTGGGGGTACAGAGACCCAGTACTTC
CASSFGGTETQYF
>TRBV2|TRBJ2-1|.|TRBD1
TGTGCCAGCAGTGGGCCAGGGGGCTCCTACAATGAGCAGTTCTTC
CASSGPGGSYNEQFF
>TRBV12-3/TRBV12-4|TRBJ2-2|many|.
TGTGCCAGCAGTCCTGGGACCGCGAACACCGGGGAGCTGTTTTTT
CASSPGTANTGELFF
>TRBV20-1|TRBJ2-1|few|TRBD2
TGCAGTGCTAGGGGGACTAGCGGGGGGTGGGTGAGCAATGAGCAGTTCTTC
CSARGTSGGWVSNEQFF
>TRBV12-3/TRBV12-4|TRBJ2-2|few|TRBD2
TGTGCCAGCAGTCCCTCGACTAGCCGAAACACCGGGGAGCTGTTTTTT
CASSPSTSRNTGELFF
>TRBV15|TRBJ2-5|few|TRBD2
TGTGCCACCAGCAGAGATCGGTGGGGTAGCGGGGTGTTAGAGACCCAGTACTTC
CATSRDRWGSGVLETQYF
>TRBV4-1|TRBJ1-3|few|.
TGCGCCAGCAGCCAAGATCAAGAGAACACCATATATTTT
CASSQDQENTIYF
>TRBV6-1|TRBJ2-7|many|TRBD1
TGTGCCAGCAGGGGACAGGGGTCCTCCTACGAGCAGTACTTC
CASRGQGSSYEQYF